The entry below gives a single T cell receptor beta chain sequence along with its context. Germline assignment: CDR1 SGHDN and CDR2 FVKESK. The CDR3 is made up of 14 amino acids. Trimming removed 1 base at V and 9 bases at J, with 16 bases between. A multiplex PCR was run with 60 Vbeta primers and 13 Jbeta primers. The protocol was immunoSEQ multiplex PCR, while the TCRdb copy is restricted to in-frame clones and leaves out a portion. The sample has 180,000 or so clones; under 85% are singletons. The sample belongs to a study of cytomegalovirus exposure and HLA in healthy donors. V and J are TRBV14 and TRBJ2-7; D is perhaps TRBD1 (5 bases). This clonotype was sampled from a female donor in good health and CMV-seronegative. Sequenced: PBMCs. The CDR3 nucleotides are TGTGCCAGCAGCCAAGGGACACAACTACGAGGGCAGTACTTC. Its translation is CASSQGTQLRGQYF.